This T cell receptor (beta chain) was captured by sequencing in a study of T cell repertoires in ileal Crohn's disease. The V gene's germline CDR1 is SGHRS and CDR2 YFSETQ. This CDR3 is 16 amino acids long. With V trimmed by 4 bases and J by 2 bases, 5 bases remained unmatched. Only in-frame clones appear in the TCRdb table, and some are missing; sequencing was by immunoSEQ multiplex PCR. Seen here are roughly 16,000 clones, about 92% observed once, and the top ten hold 6% to 8%. As to time point: inflamed ileum from the surgical specimen. The sequenced sample consisted of ileal tissue. This chain joins TRBV5-1 and TRBJ2-5; 13 bases map to TRBD2. The sequence was collected from an adult with Crohn's disease. In DNA form, the CDR3 reads TGCGCCAGCAGCACCGGACTAGCGGGGGAACAAGAGACCCAGTACTTC. Translating gives CASSTGLAGEQETQYF.